Below, 25 T cell receptor beta chains from the same sample are listed, as sequenced in a study of blood T cell repertoires in COVID-19. The table came from immunoSEQ multiplex PCR; TCRdb's copy has only in-frame clones and leaves some out. Among 97,000 or so clones, approximately 90% were seen once, and the ten largest hold 1.7%. The sequenced sample was peripheral blood. These TCRs come from a man in his 60s with acute or convalescent COVID-19.

V is TRBV19 and J is TRBJ2-3; TRBD2 matches 7 bases. The CDR3 runs 15 residues. The J segment lost 2 bases and the V segment lost 6 bases, leaving 8 bases of the junction unmatched. Germline CDR1 and CDR2: LNHDA and SQIVND (reference sequence). The DNA for the CDR3 is TGTGCCAGTAGCCGCCAAGCGGGGATCACAGATACGCAGTATTTT. Translation: CASSRQAGITDTQYF.

The sample holds one count of this clone. The gene calls are TRBV5-4 and TRBJ2-3; D not certain. This CDR3 contains 11 residues. Trimming pared 1 base from V and 11 bases from J, leaving 8 bases between. The germline CDR1 and CDR2 sequences are SGHNT and YYREEE (reference sequence). CDR3 DNA sequence: TGTGCCAGCAGCTTGATGTCGGTGCAGTATTTT. Encoded protein: CASSLMSVQYF.

The chain is built from TRBV5-1 and TRBJ1-6; TRBD1 matches at 7 bases. Looked up from germline, CDR1 is SGHRS and CDR2 is YFSETQ. The CDR3 consists of 14 residues. V gave up 0 bases and J gave up 9 bases; unmatched junction bases: 3. CDR3: CASSLANRGSPLHF. The DNA of the CDR3 is TGCGCCAGCAGCTTGGCCAACAGGGGTTCACCCCTCCACTTT.

This chain links TRBV6-5 with TRBJ1-5; 8 bases are shared with TRBD1. The CDR3 loop spans 14 amino acids. The trim removed 6 bases at V and 6 bases at J, leaving 7 bases unmatched. The V gene's germline CDR1 is MNHEY and CDR2 SVGAGI. This CDR3 reads CASSAGTGFQPQHF. CDR3 in DNA: TGTGCCAGCAGCGCCGGGACAGGATTTCAGCCCCAGCATTTT.

The rearrangement uses TRBV18 and TRBJ2-5; D is uncertain. The V end was cut by 3 bases, the J end by 0 bases, with 5 bases between. CDR3 length: 13 residues. CDR1 and CDR2 (germline): KGHSH, LQKENI. In DNA form, the CDR3 reads TGTGCCAGCTCACCTGACAACCAAGAGACCCAGTACTTC. This translates into CASSPDNQETQYF.

This rearrangement joins TRBV28 to TRBJ1-2, with TRBD1 identical over 9 bases. From germline, CDR1 is MDHEN and CDR2 SYDVKM. The CDR3 totals 15 residues. V was pared by 3 bases and J by 4 bases, with 6 bases of the junction left unmatched. CDR3 residues: CASSLGQGGSYGYTF. The CDR3, as DNA: TGTGCCAGCAGTTTGGGACAGGGCGGAAGCTATGGCTACACCTTC.

This chain links TRBV6-5 with TRBJ2-2; D not resolved. Germline-derived CDR1 and CDR2 are MNHEY and SVGAGI. The CDR3 has 12 residues. V was cut by 6 bases and J by 1 base, with 3 bases left in between. The DNA of the CDR3 is TGTGCCAGCAGACAGAACACCGGGGAGCTGTTTTTT. Translating it yields CASRQNTGELFF.

V and J are TRBV10-2 and TRBJ1-5; D may be TRBD1 (5 bases). CDR1 WSHSY and CDR2 SAAADI come from the germline V gene. The CDR3 sequence is 17 residues long. V gave up 0 bases and J gave up 3 bases, with 15 bases separating them. CDR3 in DNA: TGCGCCAGCAGTGAGTCGATGGGGGGTCTGGACAATCAGCCCCAGCATTTT. As protein: CASSESMGGLDNQPQHF.

V and J are TRBV3-1 (or the pseudogene TRBV3-2) and TRBJ1-2; 8 bases map to TRBD1. V shed 4 bases and J 0 bases; nucleotides not matched to a gene: 7. This CDR3 is 16 amino acids long. The V gene's germline CDR1 is LGHDT and CDR2 YNNKEL (reference sequence). The DNA of the CDR3 is TGTGCCAGCAGCCTCGTCGGGACAGGAGCTAACTATGGCTACACCTTC. Amino acids: CASSLVGTGANYGYTF.

The CDR3 DNA sequence: TGTGCCAGCTCACCACTAAGCTGGGACAGGACCTATGGCTACACCTTC. This encodes CASSPLSWDRTYGYTF. This chain uses TRBV18 with TRBJ1-2, with TRBD1 matching 8 bases. CDR1 KGHSH and CDR2 LQKENI come from the germline V gene. V shed 1 base, J shed 4 bases, and the junction held 8 bases outside the gene matches. This CDR3 has 16 residues.

The chain links TRBV25-1 to TRBJ1-6, with a tentative D call TRBD1 (6 bases). Germline values: CDR1 MGHDK, CDR2 SYGVNS. This CDR3 contains 16 residues. The ends were cut back, 5 bases at V and 7 bases at J, with 18 bases in the middle. The chain's CDR3 is CASSPGGGAGNSPLHF. The CDR3 bases are TGTGCCAGCAGTCCCGGCGGGGGGGCCGGCAATTCACCCCTCCACTTT.

This clone was detected only a few times. The chain employs TRBV6-6 and TRBJ1-5; 9 bases agree with TRBD1. V was pared by 2 bases and J by 0 bases, with 2 bases of the junction left unmatched. The length of the CDR3 is 16 residues. Looked up from germline, CDR1 is MNHNY and CDR2 is SVGAGI (reference sequence). This CDR3 is CASSYTGQGSNQPQHF. CDR3 coding DNA: TGTGCCAGCAGTTACACGGGACAGGGTAGCAATCAGCCCCAGCATTTT.

The table lists this clone with a count of one. The V gene is TRBV6-5, the J gene TRBJ1-6, with TRBD1 matching 9 bases. This CDR3 comprises 15 residues. V was pared by 4 bases and J by 8 bases, with 6 bases of the junction left unmatched. The germline gives CDR1 MNHEY, CDR2 SVGAGI. DNA of the CDR3: TGTGCCAGCAGTTTTGCAACAGGGGGCGATTCACCCCTCCACTTT. It encodes CASSFATGGDSPLHF.

This clone appeared a single time. V and J are TRBV7-9 and TRBJ1-5, with 7 bases matching TRBD1. The CDR3 covers 14 residues. The germline V gene has CDR1 SEHNR and CDR2 FQNEAQ (reference sequence). V gave up 4 bases and J gave up 6 bases; unmatched junction bases: 6. DNA for the CDR3: TGTGCCAGCAGCTCGACAGGGCCCGGTCAGCCCCAGCATTTT. Translated, it gives CASSSTGPGQPQHF. Variable domain in full (rest from reference TRBV7-9 and TRBJ1-5): DTGVSQNPRHKITKRGQNVTFRCDPISEHNRLYWYRQTLGQGPEFLTYFQNEAQLEKSRLLSDRFSAERPKGSFSTLEIQRTEQGDSAMYLCASSSTGPGQPQHFGDGTRLSIL.

In DNA form, the CDR3 reads TGTGCCAGCAGCTTAGCGCAGCGGGACACAGATACGCAGTATTTT. This codes for CASSLAQRDTDTQYF. The chain is built from TRBV7-9 and TRBJ2-3; 7 bases match TRBD2. V was pared by 0 bases and J by 2 bases, with 2 bases of the junction left unmatched. The CDR3 sequence is 15 residues long. Germline values: CDR1 SEHNR, CDR2 FQNEAQ (reference sequence).

This clone was counted a single time. The CDR3 DNA is TGTGCCAGCAGAGGACAGGGCCTTGTTATTGATCAGCCCCAGCATTTT. Translated: CASRGQGLVIDQPQHF. The chain uses TRBV2 and TRBJ1-5; 8 nucleotides match TRBD1. The junction had 12 bases not matched to a gene; V was cut back by 6 bases and J by 5 bases. In germline, CDR1 is SNHLY, CDR2 FYNNEI. This CDR3 is built from 16 residues.

This clone was found once. V and J are TRBV29-1 and TRBJ1-5; 7 nucleotides line up with TRBD1. The CDR3 covers 14 residues. The germline V gene has CDR1 SQVTM and CDR2 ANQGSEA. The junction had 10 bases not matched to a gene; V was cut back by 4 bases and J by 7 bases. The CDR3 region has the DNA TGCAGCGTTGGGGGTGACAGGGAAGGACAGCCCCAGCATTTT. It is translated as CSVGGDREGQPQHF. Together with reference TRBV29-1 and TRBJ1-5, the CDR3 gives the full variable domain: SAVISQKPSRDICQRGTSLTIQCQVDSQVTMMFWYRQQPGQSLTLIATANQGSEATYESGFVIDKFPISRPNLTFSTLTVSNMSPEDSSIYLCSVGGDREGQPQHFGDGTRLSIL.

The chain recombines TRBV27 with TRBJ2-1; TRBD1 matches 8 bases. Germline loops: CDR1 MNHEY, CDR2 SMNVEV (reference sequence). CDR3 length: 13 amino acids. The J segment lost 9 bases and the V segment lost 3 bases, leaving 4 bases of the junction unmatched. CDR3 loop: CASSFQGAGEQFF. The CDR3 DNA follows: TGTGCCAGCAGTTTTCAGGGGGCCGGTGAGCAGTTCTTC.

This chain uses TRBV5-1 with TRBJ1-3; 9 nucleotides agree with TRBD1. V shed 4 bases, J shed 8 bases, and the junction held 19 bases outside the gene matches. The CDR3 sequence is 18 residues long. CDR1 is SGHRS and CDR2 is YFSETQ in the germline V gene. Written as DNA, the CDR3 is TGCGCCAGCAGCCTTACTTACCCGGGACAGGGAGCTCAGGACACCATATATTTT. Translation: CASSLTYPGQGAQDTIYF.

This clone occurred once. J is TRBJ1-5 and V is TRBV6-6, with TRBD1 matching over 7 bases. V shed 6 bases, J shed 4 bases, and the junction held 3 bases outside the gene matches. CDR3 length equals 13 residues. The germline gives CDR1 MNHNY, CDR2 SVGAGI (reference sequence). The DNA for the CDR3 is TGTGCCAGCAGCGGACAGGTGAATCAGCCCCAGCATTTT. Translating gives CASSGQVNQPQHF.

The rearrangement links TRBV21-1 to TRBJ1-1; the table names TRBD1, a call not compared with the DNA. TRBV21-1 is tagged as a pseudogene. CDR3 length equals 17 residues. The CDR3 loop reads CASSPVPLGQANTEAFF. CDR3 DNA: TGTGCCAGCAGCCCAGTACCCCTAGGACAGGCGAACACTGAAGCTTTCTTT.

V and J are TRBV6-5 and TRBJ1-5, with a tentative D call TRBD1 (5 bases). This CDR3 is 13 amino acids long. Germline V gene lookup returns CDR1 MNHEY and CDR2 SVGAGI. The V end was cut by 4 bases, the J end by 7 bases, with 11 bases between. CDR3 sequence (DNA): TGTGCCAGCAGTTCGGACATAATGCAGCCCCAGCATTTT. Its translation is CASSSDIMQPQHF.

CDR3 region: CASSEGTGGYQPQHF. In DNA form, the CDR3 reads TGTGCCAGCAGTGAGGGGACAGGGGGATATCAGCCCCAGCATTTT. The V gene is TRBV25-1, the J gene TRBJ1-5, with 11 bases fitting TRBD1. With 3 bases clipped from V and 5 bases from J, the junction kept 3 bases outside the gene matches. CDR1 MGHDK and CDR2 SYGVNS come from the germline V gene. This CDR3 has 15 amino acids.

This clone was counted only a few times. One junction end does not reproduce the germline sequence, and a read error may be involved. The gene calls are TRBV7-9 and TRBJ1-6, with D possibly matching TRBD1 (5 bases). This CDR3 has 14 residues. Germline V gene sequence: CDR1 SEHNR, CDR2 FQNEAQ (reference sequence). The DNA for the CDR3 is TGTGCCAGCACCCGGGACTCCGATAATTCACCCCTCCACTTT. It translates to CASTRDSDNSPLHF.

The chain carries TRBV6-5 and TRBJ2-1; 7 bases are a match to TRBD1. J was trimmed by 0 bases and V by 6 bases; bases with no gene match: 5. Germline lookup yields CDR1 MNHEY and CDR2 SVGAGI. The CDR3 has 15 residues. The CDR3: CASRRDRASYNEQFF. The CDR3 bases are TGTGCCAGCAGACGAGACAGGGCCTCCTACAATGAGCAGTTCTTC.